A selection of T cell receptor beta chains follows, all from one sample in a study of cytomegalovirus exposure and HLA in healthy donors. TCRdb keeps only in-frame clones here, not all; method: immunoSEQ multiplex PCR. Among 250,000 to 350,000 clones listed, around 90% were seen once. Specimen: PBMCs. The receptor source for this set is a woman aged 30 to 39 in good health and CMV-seropositive. Both conserved end residues are part of each CDR3. The order of the fields is clone size, D gene, V gene, J gene, CDR3 DNA, CDR3 protein. The D gene is left open where the match is weak. Size is stated for part of the rows, as once, few or many counts, or as a class when the clone is expanded.

>-|-|TRBV25-1|TRBJ1-5
TGTGCCAGCAACCGGATCCCGGGGGCGAAAGATAGCAATCAGCCCCAGCATTTT
CASNRIPGAKDSNQPQHF
>-|TRBD2|TRBV7-8|TRBJ2-7
TGTGCCAGCAGCTTAAATGCGGGAGGGGCCTACGAGCAGTACTTC
CASSLNAGGAYEQYF
>-|-|TRBV4-3|TRBJ1-1
TGCGCCAGCAGCCAAGAACCCGGCGGAGGCACTGAAGCTTTCTTT
CASSQEPGGGTEAFF
>-|-|TRBV4-3|TRBJ2-4
TGCGCCAGCAGCCCGAGGGGGGGACAGTCTGAACTAGCCAAAAACATTCAGTACTTC
CASSPRGGQSELAKNIQYF
>-|-|TRBV7-5|TRBJ2-7
TGTGCCAGAAGCATTAGCCGAGACAGCTACGAGCAGTACTTC
CARSISRDSYEQYF
>-|-|TRBV30|TRBJ2-7
TGTGCCTGGAGTGAGATGGAGCCACAGCAGTACTTC
CAWSEMEPQQYF
>-|TRBD1|TRBV6-5|TRBJ1-1
TGTGCCAGCAGTTACCTCGGCAGGGGGCTTGGTGAAGCTTTCTTT
CASSYLGRGLGEAFF
>-|-|TRBV30|TRBJ1-5
TGTGCCTGGAGTAACGGACATCAGCCCCAGCATTTT
CAWSNGHQPQHF
>once|-|TRBV6-5|TRBJ1-1
TGTGCCAGCAGTTATAGTAGGGCGAACACTGAAGCTTTCTTT
CASSYSRANTEAFF
>-|-|TRBV5-1|TRBJ2-7
TGCGCCAGCAGCTTGGCCGATTTCTACGAGCAGTACTTC
CASSLADFYEQYF
>-|TRBD1|TRBV7-6|TRBJ1-5
TGTGCCAGCAGCGCCGGGACAGGGGGCCCTTATAGCAATCAGCCCCAGCATTTT
CASSAGTGGPYSNQPQHF
>-|TRBD2|TRBV20-1|TRBJ2-7
TGCAGTGGCGGGGGGGACTACGAGCAGTACTTC
CSGGGDYEQYF
>once|-|TRBV7-2|TRBJ2-7
TGTGCCAGCAGCTTAGCGGGCGGGACATCTTACGAGCAGTACTTC
CASSLAGGTSYEQYF
>-|-|TRBV6-6|TRBJ2-3
TGTGCCAGCAGTTACTCGGACCCAGATACGCAGTATTTT
CASSYSDPDTQYF